A single sample gave rise to the 18 T cell receptor beta chains below, sequenced in a study of T cells in Graves' hyperthyroidism and ophthalmopathy. TCR beta CDR3 regions were amplified from RNA transcripts. With the HTBI primer set, the TCR CDR3 went through a first round of RT-PCR. TCRdb reanalysed the multiplex PCR reads using MiXCR and keeps one entry per CDR3 protein. The data hold 450,000 to 600,000 distinct CDR3 sequences, with nearly 20% observed a single time. The sample taken for sequencing was blood. The receptors were sampled from a man aged 35 to 55 with Graves' ophthalmopathy.

Here the CDR3 DNA reads TGTGCCAGCAGCTTAGCGCCCAGCGGGGGCACAGATACGCAGTATTTT. Encoded protein: CASSLAPSGGTDTQYF. V is TRBV7-6 and J is TRBJ2-3, with TRBD2 matching over 7 bases. Germline CDR1 SGHVS, CDR2 FNYEAQ. This CDR3 is built from 16 residues. Trimming took 0 bases from V and 1 from J; bases not matched to a gene: 4.

The chain combines TRBV19 with TRBJ1-5, with D perhaps TRBD1 (5 bases). Per germline, CDR1 LNHDA and CDR2 SQIVND (reference sequence). The CDR3 is 16 amino acids. V lost 1 base, J lost 2 bases, and 12 bases lay in between. The CDR3 reads CASSIAGERGNQPQHF. The CDR3 DNA is TGTGCCAGTAGTATAGCGGGGGAAAGGGGCAATCAGCCCCAGCATTTT.

V and J are TRBV19 and TRBJ2-5; 15 nucleotides agree with TRBD2. Trimming removed 8 bases from V and 2 bases from J; junction bases left unmatched: 3. The CDR3 loop spans 15 amino acids. The V gene's germline CDR1 is LNHDA and CDR2 SQIVND (reference sequence). In DNA, the CDR3 is TGTGCCAGTTTAGGACTAGCGGGAGGGCAAGAGACCCAGTACTTC. Its translation: CASLGLAGGQETQYF.

This clonotype has only a few counts. This sequence joins TRBV20-1 and TRBJ1-5; 9 positions match TRBD1. CDR1 is DFQATT, CDR2 SNEGSKA, per germline (reference sequence). V was pared by 3 bases and J by 2 bases, with 11 bases of the junction left unmatched. The CDR3 has 17 residues. CDR3 coding DNA: TGCAGTGCTAGCCAGATATCGGGACAGGGAGGCAATCAGCCCCAGCATTTT. It specifies CSASQISGQGGNQPQHF.

This clonotype showed up many times. This chain links TRBV3-1 with TRBJ2-5; 7 bases align to TRBD1. The CDR3 sequence is 15 residues long. CDR1 and CDR2 from the germline V gene are LGHDT and YNNKEL (reference sequence). Trimming removed 2 bases from V and 5 bases from J; junction bases left unmatched: 8. CDR3 residues: CASSQRQGSRETQYF. The CDR3 DNA sequence: TGTGCCAGCAGCCAAAGACAGGGATCGCGGGAGACCCAGTACTTC.

This clonotype was seen only a few times. The V call is TRBV7-2, the J call TRBJ2-5; D may correspond to TRBD1 or TRBD2 (5 bases each). The CDR3 runs 14 residues. From germline, CDR1 is SGHTA and CDR2 FQGNSA. Trimming pared 6 bases from V and 5 bases from J, leaving 16 bases between. The CDR3 region is CASRRAVGTETQYF. In DNA form, the CDR3 reads TGTGCCAGCAGGAGAGCGGTAGGGACGGAGACCCAGTACTTC.

This chain uses TRBV20-1 with TRBJ2-2, with 8 bases fitting TRBD1. The CDR3 spans 16 residues. Looked up from germline, CDR1 is DFQATT and CDR2 is SNEGSKA (reference sequence). V was pared by 1 base and J by 2 bases, with 6 bases of the junction left unmatched. The CDR3 reads CSARGQPGGNTGELFF. CDR3 nucleotides: TGCAGTGCTAGAGGGCAGCCAGGGGGCAACACCGGGGAGCTGTTTTTT.

This clonotype has ten or more counts. The J gene is TRBJ2-1, the V gene TRBV2; D is unresolved. The CDR3 loop spans 12 amino acids. Trimming removed 4 bases from V and 8 bases from J, with 9 bases in between. Germline-derived CDR1 and CDR2 are SNHLY and FYNNEI. CDR3 nucleotides: TGTGCCAGCAGTGGGACCTTAGATGAGCAGTTCTTC. As protein: CASSGTLDEQFF.

About this clonotype: One end of the junction does not line up with germline, which may come from a read error. The chain links TRBV7-7 to TRBJ2-2; D is perhaps TRBD2 (6 bases). Germline CDR1 SSHAT, CDR2 FNYEAQ (reference sequence). CDR3 length: 15 amino acids. CDR3 coding DNA: TGTGCTAGCAGCTCCGGGACTCTTTTCACCGGGGAGCTGTTTTTT. It specifies CASSSGTLFTGELFF.

The chain couples TRBV30 to TRBJ2-1; TRBD2 matches at 11 bases. V trimming: 2 bases; J trimming: 10 bases; junction bases outside the gene matches: 7. Germline V CDR1 and CDR2: GTSNPN, SVGIG (reference sequence). The CDR3 is made up of 14 amino acids. The CDR3 sequence: CAWSYSGGAREQFF. For the CDR3, the DNA is TGTGCCTGGAGTTATAGCGGGGGGGCCCGGGAGCAGTTCTTC. The whole variable domain, remainder taken from reference TRBV30 and TRBJ2-1, is SQTIHQWPATLVQPVGSPLSLECTVEGTSNPNLYWYRQAAGRGLQLLFYSVGIGQISSEVPQNLSASRPQDRQFILSSKKLLLSDSGFYLCAWSYSGGAREQFFGPGTRLTVL.

This clonotype was detected a few times. The V call is TRBV29-1, the J call TRBJ2-5; no reliable D call. Germline assignment: CDR1 SQVTM and CDR2 ANQGSEA. This CDR3 has 13 amino acids. Trimming left V 2 bases short and J 4 bases short, with 11 bases between. The CDR3 DNA reads as TGCAGCGTTGAAATATCGCCGGGAGAGACCCAGTACTTC. It translates to CSVEISPGETQYF.

This clonotype has at least ten counts. The V gene is TRBV2, the J gene TRBJ1-1, with a weak D call TRBD1 (6 bases). Germline CDR1 SNHLY, CDR2 FYNNEI. This CDR3 has 13 amino acids. Trimming left V 3 bases short and J 3 bases short, with 8 bases between. DNA for the CDR3: TGTGCCAGCAGTGATGAGGGGGACACTGAAGCTTTCTTT. Its translation is CASSDEGDTEAFF.

On this clonotype itself: A much larger clone lies a single base off, so this may be a read error. CDR3 DNA sequence: TGCAGTGCTAGCAGGGGCGCCCATGGAGCTTTCTTT. Encoded protein: CSASRGAHGAFF. The chain recombines TRBV20-1 with TRBJ1-1; possibly TRBD1 for D (6 bases). Trimming left V 3 bases short and J 10 bases short, with 15 bases between. The CDR3 covers 12 residues. Germline assignment: CDR1 DFQATT and CDR2 SNEGSKA (reference sequence).

The chain recombines TRBV10-2 with TRBJ1-1, with 8 bases that match TRBD1. This CDR3 spans 12 amino acids. CDR1 is WSHSY and CDR2 is SAAADI in the germline V gene. Germline trimming cut 6 bases from V and 8 bases from J; bases unmatched to any gene: 5. CDR3 DNA: TGCGCCAGCAGACCCCAGGGGGCCGAAGCTTTCTTT. It yields the protein CASRPQGAEAFF.

This chain connects TRBV20-1 to TRBJ2-5; 12 positions match TRBD2. The CDR3 spans 14 residues. J lost 10 bases, V lost 6 bases, and 12 bases had no gene match. Germline assignment: CDR1 DFQATT and CDR2 SNEGSKA (reference sequence). The CDR3 coding sequence is TGCAGTGCCCCCTTTACTAGCGGGAGGCGTGACCAGTACTTC. As protein: CSAPFTSGRRDQYF.

The chain links TRBV5-8 to TRBJ1-1; 7 bases agree with TRBD1. Germline assignment: CDR1 SGHTS and CDR2 YDEGEE. Trimming removed 0 bases from V and 2 bases from J; junction bases left unmatched: 4. The length of the CDR3 is 15 residues. The CDR3 region has the DNA TGTGCCAGCAGCTTGGATCAGGGGGGAAACACTGAAGCTTTCTTT. Protein sequence: CASSLDQGGNTEAFF.

This clonotype has a count of ten or more. The chain carries TRBV7-2 and TRBJ2-7, with D possibly being TRBD1 or TRBD2 (6 bases each). V was trimmed by 8 bases and J by 0 bases, leaving 20 bases between them. Germline CDR1 reads SGHTA; CDR2 reads FQGNSA. This CDR3 spans 16 amino acids. CDR3 coding DNA: TGTGCCAGCGGATACACTGGGGGGCCGAGCTCCTACGAGCAGTACTTC. Amino acids: CASGYTGGPSSYEQYF. The complete variable domain, with remaining parts taken from reference TRBV7-2 and TRBJ2-7, reads GAGVSQSPSNKVTEKGKDVELRCDPISGHTALYWYRQSLGQGLEFLIYFQGNSAPDKSGLPSDRFSAERTGGSVSTLTIQRTQQEDSAVYLCASGYTGGPSSYEQYFGPGTRLTVT.

In its sample, this clonotype was seen many times. CDR3 residues: CASSLALGQGETEAFF. CDR3 nucleotides: TGTGCCAGCAGTTTAGCCTTGGGACAGGGAGAAACTGAAGCTTTCTTT. V usage is TRBV12-3 or TRBV12-4 and J usage is TRBJ1-1; 9 bases are shared with TRBD1. The J segment lost 5 bases and the V segment lost 0 bases, leaving 7 bases of the junction unmatched. The CDR3 totals 16 residues.